Listed below are T cell receptor beta chains from one sample, sequenced in a study of blood T cell repertoires in COVID-19. TCRdb's table, derived via immunoSEQ multiplex PCR, lists solely in-frame clones and lacks some. This sample has roughly 58,000 clones, with roughly two thirds found just once. Material: PBMCs or T cells enriched from blood (not recorded which). These receptors were obtained from a woman aged 55-69 years who had been exposed to COVID-19. Both conserved end residues are part of each CDR3. Each record gives: clone size, J gene, D gene, CDR3 length, V gene, CDR3 DNA, CDR3 protein. A D gene is named only where the DNA matches it firmly. Where a row states a size, it is once, few, many or the class of an expanded clone; other rows omit it.

size: -
J: TRBJ2-3
D: -
length: 13
V: TRBV5-6
DNA: TGTGCCGTCGGGACACCCGGGACAGATACGCAGTATTTT
CDR3: CAVGTPGTDTQYF

size: -
J: TRBJ1-2
D: -
length: 19
V: TRBV10-3
DNA: TGTGCCATCAGTGACCCCCGATCCCAAAAGTCTGAGACTAACTATGGCTACACCTTC
CDR3: CAISDPRSQKSETNYGYTF

size: -
J: TRBJ1-6
D: -
length: 14
V: TRBV5-4
DNA: TGTGCCAGCAGCGGAGGCAGCCTAAATTCACCCCTCCACTTT
CDR3: CASSGGSLNSPLHF

size: -
J: TRBJ2-1
D: TRBD2
length: 16
V: TRBV6-5
DNA: TGTGCCAGCAGTTACTCGAAGCTAGCGGGAGGCAATGAGCAGTTCTTC
CDR3: CASSYSKLAGGNEQFF

size: once
J: TRBJ2-4
D: -
length: 14
V: TRBV19
DNA: TGTGCCAGTAGTATAGGGGGCGGAGAAAACATTCAGTACTTC
CDR3: CASSIGGGENIQYF

size: -
J: TRBJ2-3
D: -
length: 17
V: TRBV21-1
DNA: TGTGCCAGCAGCAAAGTAGAGTCTAGCGGGAGTACAGATACGCAGTATTTT
CDR3: CASSKVESSGSTDTQYF

size: once
J: TRBJ2-5
D: TRBD1
length: 12
V: TRBV12-3/TRBV12-4
DNA: TGTGCCAGCAGTTCTAACAGGGGGACCCAGTACTTC
CDR3: CASSSNRGTQYF

size: few
J: TRBJ2-5
D: -
length: 12
V: TRBV9
DNA: TGTGCCAGCAGCGGAGAACAAGAGACCCAGTACTTC
CDR3: CASSGEQETQYF

size: few
J: TRBJ1-2
D: -
length: 13
V: TRBV3-1/TRBV3-2
DNA: TGTGCCAGCAGCCAAAACTCTCGGGGGGGCTACACCTTC
CDR3: CASSQNSRGGYTF

size: -
J: TRBJ1-3
D: -
length: 14
V: TRBV5-4
DNA: TGTGCCAGCAGCTTCGGGGTTACTGGAAACACCATATATTTT
CDR3: CASSFGVTGNTIYF

size: few
J: TRBJ1-5
D: -
length: 16
V: TRBV6-6
DNA: TGTGCCAGCAGTTACTCGATAGGGGCAAGCAATCAGCCCCAGCATTTT
CDR3: CASSYSIGASNQPQHF

size: -
J: TRBJ1-1
D: -
length: 13
V: TRBV30
DNA: TGTGCCTGGAGTCAGGGGCCGAACACTGAAGCTTTCTTT
CDR3: CAWSQGPNTEAFF

size: -
J: TRBJ2-5
D: -
length: 15
V: TRBV5-6
DNA: TGTGCCAGCAGCTTGGGGCTGGGGAGTGGGGAGACCCAGTACTTC
CDR3: CASSLGLGSGETQYF

size: -
J: TRBJ2-1
D: TRBD2
length: 18
V: TRBV20-1
DNA: TGCAGTGCTAGTGAAAGACTAGCGGGAGGGTGGTCCTACAATGAGCAGTTCTTC
CDR3: CSASERLAGGWSYNEQFF

size: -
J: TRBJ2-3
D: TRBD1
length: 16
V: TRBV4-1
DNA: TGCGCCAGCAGCCAAGGGGACAGGGTCGGCCCAGATACGCAGTATTTT
CDR3: CASSQGDRVGPDTQYF

size: -
J: TRBJ1-5
D: -
length: 14
V: TRBV19
DNA: TGTGCCAGTACCCCCTCGACAGGAAATCAGCCCCAGCATTTT
CDR3: CASTPSTGNQPQHF

size: -
J: TRBJ1-1
D: -
length: 10
V: TRBV19
DNA: TGTGCCAGTCCACAGGTAGGAGCTTTCTTT
CDR3: CASPQVGAFF

size: -
J: TRBJ2-5
D: -
length: 14
V: TRBV9
DNA: TGTGCCAGCAGCGTGACCGGGACTCCCGGGTCCCAGTACTTC
CDR3: CASSVTGTPGSQYF

size: -
J: TRBJ1-5
D: -
length: 14
V: TRBV28
DNA: TGTGCCAGCAGGACCCACAGGGCCAATCAGCCCCAGCATTTT
CDR3: CASRTHRANQPQHF

size: -
J: TRBJ2-3
D: -
length: 16
V: TRBV2
DNA: TGTGCCAGCAGTGACCCGGGACTCCTTAGCACAGATACGCAGTATTTT
CDR3: CASSDPGLLSTDTQYF

size: -
J: TRBJ2-1
D: -
length: 16
V: TRBV30
DNA: TGTGCCTGGAGTGTAGGCGGCTCACACTCCTACAATGAGCAGTTCTTC
CDR3: CAWSVGGSHSYNEQFF

size: -
J: TRBJ2-1
D: TRBD2
length: 12
V: TRBV5-1
DNA: TGCGCCAGCAGTAGGACTAGCTATGAGCAGTTCTTC
CDR3: CASSRTSYEQFF

size: -
J: TRBJ1-4
D: -
length: 14
V: TRBV2
DNA: TGTGCCAGCAGTGTGGGTGGAGCTAATGAAAAACTGTTTTTT
CDR3: CASSVGGANEKLFF

size: -
J: TRBJ1-2
D: -
length: 14
V: TRBV7-9
DNA: TGTGCCAGCAGCTTATCAGGAGGGCGGGGTGGCTACACCTTC
CDR3: CASSLSGGRGGYTF

size: -
J: TRBJ1-1
D: -
length: 16
V: TRBV27
DNA: TGTGCCAGCAGTTTAGGTCCCGGGACACCCTTAATTGAAGCTTTCTTT
CDR3: CASSLGPGTPLIEAFF

size: -
J: TRBJ2-7
D: -
length: 14
V: TRBV28
DNA: TGTGCCAGCAGTTTTGGCATGAAATCGGGGGAGCAGTACTTC
CDR3: CASSFGMKSGEQYF

size: few
J: TRBJ2-2
D: -
length: 15
V: TRBV9
DNA: TGTGCCAGCAGCGTGCGGGGGCCGAACACCGGGGAGCTGTTTTTT
CDR3: CASSVRGPNTGELFF

size: -
J: TRBJ1-5
D: -
length: 17
V: TRBV24-1
DNA: TGTGCCACCAGTGATCCTGCTCAGGGCGTGGGCAATCAGCCCCAGCATTTT
CDR3: CATSDPAQGVGNQPQHF

size: -
J: TRBJ2-1
D: -
length: 17
V: TRBV7-7
DNA: TGTGCCAGCAGCCCACGGCGGACAGCATCCCCGGCCAATGAGCAGTTCTTC
CDR3: CASSPRRTASPANEQFF

size: -
J: TRBJ1-5
D: -
length: 15
V: TRBV28
DNA: TGTGCCAGCAGTTTCCCGACAAATAGCAATCAGCCCCAGCATTTT
CDR3: CASSFPTNSNQPQHF

size: -
J: TRBJ1-1
D: TRBD1
length: 14
V: TRBV5-1
DNA: TGCGCCAGCAGCTTGCAGGGGGGAGGCACTGAAGCTTTCTTT
CDR3: CASSLQGGGTEAFF

size: -
J: TRBJ1-2
D: -
length: 13
V: TRBV6-4
DNA: TGTGCCAGCAGTGACTCGGACAGAAATGGCTACACCTTC
CDR3: CASSDSDRNGYTF

size: -
J: TRBJ1-1
D: -
length: 17
V: TRBV7-3
DNA: TGTGCCAGCAGCTCAAAAGGGGGAGGGTGGGATAACACTGAAGCTTTCTTT
CDR3: CASSSKGGGWDNTEAFF

size: -
J: TRBJ2-3
D: -
length: 13
V: TRBV7-2
DNA: TGTGCCAGCAGCTCCGGTAGTACAGATACGCAGTATTTT
CDR3: CASSSGSTDTQYF

size: few
J: TRBJ1-5
D: TRBD1
length: 14
V: TRBV15
DNA: TGTGCCACCAGCAGAGACAGGGGGAATCAGCCCCAGCATTTT
CDR3: CATSRDRGNQPQHF

size: -
J: TRBJ2-3
D: -
length: 14
V: TRBV9
DNA: TGTGCCAGCAGCGTAGAGCCTAGCACAGATACGCAGTATTTT
CDR3: CASSVEPSTDTQYF

size: -
J: TRBJ2-1
D: TRBD2
length: 11
V: TRBV20-1
DNA: TGCAGTGCTACTGAGGGACTAGGCCAGTTCTTC
CDR3: CSATEGLGQFF

size: few
J: TRBJ2-4
D: -
length: 14
V: TRBV10-2
DNA: TGCGCCAGCAGTACCGGGACTGCCAAAAACATTCAGTACTTC
CDR3: CASSTGTAKNIQYF

size: -
J: TRBJ1-5
D: TRBD1
length: 15
V: TRBV19
DNA: TGTGCCAGTAGCGCTCCGGGACAGGGGGCTATTCCCCAGCATTTT
CDR3: CASSAPGQGAIPQHF

size: -
J: TRBJ2-3
D: TRBD2
length: 15
V: TRBV5-1
DNA: TGCGCCAGCAGCTTGGCCGGGACTAGCTCAGATACGCAGTATTTT
CDR3: CASSLAGTSSDTQYF

size: few
J: TRBJ2-3
D: TRBD2
length: 16
V: TRBV28
DNA: TGTGCCAGCAGTTTATCTAGCGGGGGGTTCACAGATACGCAGTATTTT
CDR3: CASSLSSGGFTDTQYF

size: -
J: TRBJ2-7
D: -
length: 16
V: TRBV19
DNA: TGTGCCAGTAGTGACCCCGGACAGCGGAAATCCTACGAGCAGTACTTC
CDR3: CASSDPGQRKSYEQYF

size: -
J: TRBJ2-7
D: -
length: 11
V: TRBV10-2
DNA: TGCGCCACAAACCCAGGCTACGAGCAGTACTTC
CDR3: CATNPGYEQYF

size: -
J: TRBJ1-3
D: -
length: 15
V: TRBV7-8
DNA: TGTGCCAGCAGCTTAGTGGGGGCGTGGGGAAACACCATATATTTT
CDR3: CASSLVGAWGNTIYF

size: -
J: TRBJ2-7
D: -
length: 15
V: TRBV4-1
DNA: TGCGCCAGCAGCCAAGAGTTAACAGCCCTCTACGAGCAGTACTTC
CDR3: CASSQELTALYEQYF

size: -
J: TRBJ2-4
D: -
length: 16
V: TRBV3-1/TRBV3-2
DNA: TGTGCCAGCAGCCAACCGACAGGTTCAGCCAAAAACATTCAGTACTTC
CDR3: CASSQPTGSAKNIQYF

size: -
J: TRBJ2-3
D: -
length: 16
V: TRBV10-3
DNA: TGTGCCATCAGTGAGACACGGACTACTAGCACAGATACGCAGTATTTT
CDR3: CAISETRTTSTDTQYF

size: few
J: TRBJ1-6
D: -
length: 15
V: TRBV28
DNA: TGTGCCAGCAGTTCCCGGTTAGTAACGAGGTCACCCCTCCACTTT
CDR3: CASSSRLVTRSPLHF

size: few
J: TRBJ2-1
D: TRBD2
length: 15
V: TRBV7-3
DNA: TGTGCCAGCAGCTTTCTAGCGGGGGGCGGGAATGAGCAGTTCTTC
CDR3: CASSFLAGGGNEQFF